Following are 30 T cell receptor beta chains from one sample sequenced in a study of Ad26.COV2.S vaccination and SARS-CoV-2 variants. The repertoire was sequenced with immunoSEQ multiplex PCR; TCRdb's copy has only in-frame clones and lacks some. The data contain 440,000 or so clones, about nine tenths of them seen just once; the ten biggest clones take up about 4.5%. As for treatment: 15 to 20 received Ad26.COV2.S at low or high dose, single or two shots; about 5 received placebo; per-sample allocation not given. Vaccine and placebo recipients were sampled on day 63 after the first injection. The source was peripheral blood, collected in a trial of Ad26.COV2.S vaccine versus placebo. The receptors were gathered from a person aged 18-65 years who received the Ad26.COV2.S COVID-19 vaccine or a placebo.

The chain is built from TRBV27 and TRBJ2-7; D gene unclear. Between the trimmed V and J ends, which lost 5 bases and 3 bases, there was a span of 11 bases. The CDR3 consists of 13 residues. CDR1 and CDR2 from the germline V gene are MNHEY and SMNVEV (reference sequence). The CDR3 DNA reads TGTGCCAGCAGTCCCGGGCCCAACTACGAGCAGTACTTC. This translates into CASSPGPNYEQYF.

This chain connects TRBV25-1 to TRBJ1-2; D is perhaps TRBD1 (6 bases). V was pared by 10 bases and J by 4 bases, with 13 bases between. The CDR3 totals 12 residues. Per the germline V gene, CDR1 is MGHDK and CDR2 is SYGVNS. CDR3 sequence (DNA): TGTGCCACACAACAGGGACGCTATGGCTACACCTTC. Encoded protein: CATQQGRYGYTF.

The J gene is TRBJ1-1, the V gene TRBV21-1; the tabulated D call, TRBD1, remains unverified against the DNA. TRBV21-1 is reported as a pseudogene. The CDR3 is 23 amino acids. The CDR3 loop is CASSKRARAASWTGGLWDTEAFF. CDR3 coding DNA: TGTGCCAGCAGCAAAAGGGCCAGGGCTGCCTCTTGGACAGGGGGCTTATGGGACACTGAAGCTTTCTTT.

The chain employs TRBV3-1 (or the pseudogene TRBV3-2) and TRBJ1-2; D is ambiguous. The CDR3 totals 17 residues. V lost 0 bases to trimming and J lost 2 bases, with 16 bases between them. Germline CDR1 reads LGHDT; CDR2 reads YNNKEL (reference sequence). In nucleotides, the CDR3 is TGTGCCAGCAGCCAAGATGGGCGGGCAGGACGGAACTATGGCTACACCTTC. It specifies CASSQDGRAGRNYGYTF.

The V gene is TRBV7-2, the J gene TRBJ2-5; D not certain. V was clipped by 1 base and J by 4 bases, with 7 bases between them. Germline CDR1 reads SGHTA; CDR2 reads FQGNSA. The CDR3 runs 13 residues. The CDR3 DNA sequence: TGTGCCAGCAGCTTAGATGTTGGAGAGACCCAGTACTTC. This sequence encodes CASSLDVGETQYF.

The chain carries TRBV6-6 and TRBJ1-4; D is perhaps TRBD1 (6 bases). Trimming took 6 bases from V and 3 from J, leaving 14 bases between them. The CDR3 length is 15 residues. Per the germline V gene, CDR1 is MNHNY and CDR2 is SVGAGI (reference sequence). The CDR3 reads CASRNQGWANEKLFF. DNA of the CDR3: TGTGCCAGCAGGAACCAGGGGTGGGCTAATGAAAAACTGTTTTTT.

The sample holds one count of this clone. V usage is TRBV11-3 and J usage is TRBJ2-4; 10 bases are a match to TRBD1. The CDR3 has 16 residues. CDR1 and CDR2 (germline): SGHNT, YENEEA. V gave up 4 bases and J gave up 3 bases; unmatched junction bases: 6. The CDR3 region is CASSWGQGLDKNIQYF. DNA for the CDR3: TGTGCCAGCAGCTGGGGACAGGGGTTAGACAAAAACATTCAGTACTTC.

The rearrangement uses TRBV5-6 and TRBJ2-7; perhaps D is TRBD1 or TRBD2 (6 bases each). In germline, CDR1 is SGHDT, CDR2 YYEEEE. V lost 0 bases to trimming and J lost 2 bases, with 15 bases between them. The CDR3 runs 16 residues. Written as DNA, the CDR3 is TGTGCCAGCAGCTTGGTGGGGAGGACAGATCCCTACGAGCAGTACTTC. Its translation is CASSLVGRTDPYEQYF.

This CDR3 is CASSLKKGHNSPLHF. CDR3 in DNA: TGTGCCAGCAGTCTTAAGAAAGGCCATAATTCACCCCTCCACTTT. This sequence joins TRBV6-5 and TRBJ1-6; D is undetermined. CDR3 size: 15 residues. Germline CDR1 and CDR2: MNHEY and SVGAGI. Trimming stripped 5 bases from V and 5 bases from J, with 13 bases between.

The chain uses TRBV9 and TRBJ1-2, with a possible D match to TRBD1 (5 bases). From germline, CDR1 is SGDLS and CDR2 YYNGEE. This CDR3 has 15 amino acids. V lost 0 bases to trimming and J lost 4 bases, with 13 bases between them. The CDR3 DNA sequence: TGTGCCAGCAGCGTAGCCCTGGGGCGGAGCTATGGCTACACCTTC. It encodes CASSVALGRSYGYTF.

The V gene is TRBV28, the J gene TRBJ2-1; TRBD2 matches 8 bases. The junction had 11 bases not matched to a gene; V was cut back by 4 bases and J by 12 bases. Germline V gives CDR1 MDHEN, CDR2 SYDVKM. This CDR3 region has 14 residues. DNA for the CDR3: TGTGCCAGCAGTTCCGGGGGGGCTCTAACAGGGCAGTTCTTC. It is translated as CASSSGGALTGQFF.

This clone came up once. The genes are TRBV7-9 and TRBJ2-1; D call uncertain. The CDR3 has 10 amino acids. CDR1 is SEHNR and CDR2 is FQNEAQ in the germline V gene (reference sequence). V was pared by 7 bases and J by 5 bases, with 3 bases between. The CDR3 region is CASIDNEQFF. The CDR3 DNA follows: TGTGCCAGCATTGACAATGAGCAGTTCTTC.

This clone was picked up one time. The chain links TRBV28 to TRBJ2-7; no reliable D call. CDR1 and CDR2 (germline): MDHEN, SYDVKM. Between the trimmed V and J ends, which lost 6 bases and 2 bases, there was a span of 14 bases. The CDR3 has 14 amino acids. The CDR3 loop is CASSSPTNPYEQYF. The CDR3 region has the DNA TGTGCCAGCAGCTCTCCGACGAACCCCTACGAGCAGTACTTC.

The chain carries TRBV7-9 and TRBJ2-1, with TRBD2 identical over 13 bases. Germline loops: CDR1 SEHNR, CDR2 FQNEAQ (reference sequence). The CDR3 has 14 residues. The ends lost 6 bases at V and 6 bases at J; junction bases unmatched: 2. CDR3 in DNA: TGTGCCAGCAGACGACTAGCGGGAGGCAATGAGCAGTTCTTC. This gives the protein CASRRLAGGNEQFF.

The chain uses TRBV11-2 and TRBJ2-7; a weak D match, TRBD1 (6 bases). Between the trimmed V and J ends, which lost 5 bases and 6 bases, there was a span of 14 bases. CDR3 size: 13 residues. In germline, CDR1 is SGHAT, CDR2 FQNNGV. The CDR3 DNA follows: TGTGCCAGCAGCCCCACTACAGGGCGCGAGCAGTACTTC. This sequence encodes CASSPTTGREQYF.

V usage is TRBV11-2 and J usage is TRBJ2-3, with 10 bases identical to TRBD2. Trimming at V came to 6 bases and at J to 2 bases, leaving 11 bases not matched to a gene. CDR1 SGHAT and CDR2 FQNNGV come from the germline V gene. The CDR3 loop spans 17 amino acids. The CDR3, as DNA: TGTGCCAGCAGTTTTTCTCAAGCGGGAGGGAACACAGATACGCAGTATTTT. Protein: CASSFSQAGGNTDTQYF.

The chain is built from TRBV28 and TRBJ2-7; D might be TRBD2 (5 bases). V gave up 6 bases and J gave up 2 bases, with 11 bases separating them. The CDR3 spans 13 residues. Germline-derived CDR1 and CDR2 are MDHEN and SYDVKM. The CDR3 loop is CASSPGLPYEQYF. The CDR3 nucleotides are TGTGCCAGCAGCCCCGGACTGCCCTACGAGCAGTACTTC.

This clone was picked up a small number of times. The V call is TRBV3-1 (or the pseudogene TRBV3-2), the J call TRBJ1-2; D might be TRBD1 (5 bases). CDR1 LGHDT and CDR2 YNNKEL come from the germline V gene (reference sequence). There are 13 residues in the CDR3. Trimming stripped 2 bases from V and 7 bases from J, with 11 bases between. For the CDR3, the DNA is TGTGCCAGCAGCCAATATCAGGGATCTGGCTACACCTTC. Translating it yields CASSQYQGSGYTF.

The chain carries TRBV7-9 and TRBJ2-5, with a possible D match to TRBD2 (6 bases). This CDR3 comprises 15 residues. Germline V gene lookup returns CDR1 SEHNR and CDR2 FQNEAQ (reference sequence). V was clipped by 1 base and J by 5 bases, with 14 bases between them. The CDR3 DNA is TGTGCCAGCAGCTTAGGTCTAGCGTCGGGGGAGACCCAGTACTTC. This gives the protein CASSLGLASGETQYF.

This clone has only one observation. This chain connects TRBV5-1 to TRBJ1-4, with 10 bases identical to TRBD1. CDR3 size: 15 residues. Germline V gives CDR1 SGHRS, CDR2 YFSETQ. V shed 3 bases, J shed 4 bases, and the junction held 3 bases outside the gene matches. This CDR3 is CASSYGTGDNEKLFF. CDR3 DNA: TGCGCCAGCAGCTACGGGACAGGGGATAATGAAAAACTGTTTTTT.

The CDR3 protein is CASSTTGTAISNQPQHF. In nucleotides, the CDR3 is TGTGCCAGCAGCACGACGGGAACCGCCATTAGCAATCAGCCCCAGCATTTT. The chain carries TRBV2 and TRBJ1-5; unclear D gene. CDR3 length equals 17 residues. V lost 6 bases and J 0 bases, leaving 18 bases between the germline ends. Germline V lookup: CDR1 SNHLY, CDR2 FYNNEI.

The DNA of the CDR3 is TGTGCCTGGAAGGGATCTGGAAACACCATATATTTT. Protein: CAWKGSGNTIYF. The V gene is TRBV30, the J gene TRBJ1-3; no firm D call. The CDR3 extends over 12 amino acids. Germline V CDR1 and CDR2: GTSNPN, SVGIG (reference sequence). With 4 bases removed from V and 1 base from J, the gap between germline ends came to 5 bases.

The gene calls are TRBV27 and TRBJ1-6; tentative D call: TRBD1 (5 bases). The CDR3 is 16 amino acids. The germline gives CDR1 MNHEY, CDR2 SMNVEV (reference sequence). V lost 1 base and J lost 4, with 11 bases in between. The CDR3 sequence: CASSLFGAGYNSPLHF. In DNA form, the CDR3 reads TGTGCCAGCAGTTTATTTGGGGCGGGGTATAATTCACCCCTCCACTTT.

This sequence joins TRBV29-1 and TRBJ2-1; 8 bases align to TRBD2. The CDR3 covers 15 residues. Germline V lookup: CDR1 SQVTM, CDR2 ANQGSEA. After removal of 4 bases from V and 9 bases from J, the junction contained 14 bases not matched to a gene. The CDR3 coding sequence is TGCAGCGTTGGGGCTCCGGGACTAGTGGTTCGTGAGCAGTTCTTC. Its protein product is CSVGAPGLVVREQFF.

The chain is built from TRBV5-4 and TRBJ2-5; 10 bases are shared with TRBD1. CDR1 is SGHNT, CDR2 YYREEE, per germline (reference sequence). The CDR3 runs 15 residues. V lost 6 bases to trimming and J lost 2 bases; unmatched junction nucleotides: 7. The CDR3 sequence: CASNNDRGQQETQYF. The CDR3 DNA follows: TGTGCCAGCAACAACGACAGGGGGCAACAAGAGACCCAGTACTTC.

The rearrangement joins TRBV30 to TRBJ1-3; D is undetermined. Trimming stripped 0 bases from V and 0 bases from J, with 15 bases between. Germline V lookup: CDR1 GTSNPN, CDR2 SVGIG (reference sequence). The CDR3 extends over 17 amino acids. Here the CDR3 reads CAWSVPNSLFSGNTIYF. DNA of the CDR3: TGTGCCTGGAGTGTACCAAACAGCTTATTCTCTGGAAACACCATATATTTT.

This clone was counted a single time. The rearrangement uses TRBV14 and TRBJ1-3; the D gene is possibly TRBD1 (5 bases). This CDR3 region has 15 residues. Trimming removed 1 base at V and 4 bases at J, with 11 bases between. Germline values: CDR1 SGHDN, CDR2 FVKESK. The CDR3 coding sequence is TGTGCCAGCAGCCAAGTGGGGGAAACAGGAAACACCATATATTTT. This gives the protein CASSQVGETGNTIYF.

This rearrangement joins TRBV7-9 to TRBJ2-2; D is perhaps TRBD2 (5 bases). The V gene's germline CDR1 is SEHNR and CDR2 FQNEAQ (reference sequence). The ends were cut back, 3 bases at V and 0 bases at J, with 11 bases in the middle. The CDR3 spans 16 residues. The CDR3 DNA is TGTGCCAGCAGCTTTTCTGGGAGTACGAACACCGGGGAGCTGTTTTTT. It translates to CASSFSGSTNTGELFF.

This clone has a single count. J is TRBJ1-1 and V is TRBV2; 10 positions agree with TRBD1. V lost 6 bases, J lost 2 bases, and 3 bases stayed unmatched. The CDR3 spans 14 residues. In germline, CDR1 is SNHLY, CDR2 FYNNEI. The CDR3 here is CASRGQGPNTEAFF. The CDR3 nucleotides read TGTGCCAGCAGGGGACAGGGGCCTAACACTGAAGCTTTCTTT.

The rearrangement joins TRBV11-2 to TRBJ1-3; 8 bases are shared with TRBD1. This CDR3 spans 15 amino acids. Germline-derived CDR1 and CDR2 are SGHAT and FQNNGV. The V segment lost 0 bases and the J segment 2 bases; nucleotides outside the gene matches: 0. The CDR3 DNA reads as TGTGCCAGCAGCTTAGACAGGGGGCCTGGAAACACCATATATTTT. Translating it yields CASSLDRGPGNTIYF.